This TCR beta chain was retrieved from a study of identical twins. A universal primer site was created by template switching, with the cDNA bearing unique molecular identifiers. MiXCR was run by TCRdb on the 5' RACE reads, yielding one entry per CDR3 protein. The table records about 200,000 distinct CDR3 sequences, approximately 10% of them present only once. At least ten counts were recorded for this clonotype. Specimen: memory T cells sorted from blood. The clonotype originates from a man aged 50 to 59 in good health.

The CDR3 reads CASRPAGQGSYNEQFF. In DNA form, the CDR3 reads TGTGCCAGCAGGCCTGCGGGGCAAGGGTCCTACAATGAGCAGTTCTTC. The gene calls are TRBV6-1 and TRBJ2-1; D may be TRBD2 (6 bases). V shed 6 bases and J shed 1 base, with 16 bases lying between them. CDR1 MNHNS and CDR2 SASEGT come from the germline V gene. CDR3 length: 16 residues.